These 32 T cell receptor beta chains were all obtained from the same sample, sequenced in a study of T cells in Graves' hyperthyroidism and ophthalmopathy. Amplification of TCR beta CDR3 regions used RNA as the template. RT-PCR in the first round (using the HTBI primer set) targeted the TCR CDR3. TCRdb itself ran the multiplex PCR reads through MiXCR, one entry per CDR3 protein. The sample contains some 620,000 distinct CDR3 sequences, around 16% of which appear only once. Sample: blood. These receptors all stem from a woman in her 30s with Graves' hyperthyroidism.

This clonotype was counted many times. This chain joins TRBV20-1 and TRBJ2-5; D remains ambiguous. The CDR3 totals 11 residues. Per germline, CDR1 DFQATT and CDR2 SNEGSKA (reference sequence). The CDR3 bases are TGCAGCCCTAGAAGGCGGGAGACCCAGTACTTC. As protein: CSPRRRETQYF.

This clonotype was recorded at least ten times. For the CDR3, the DNA is TGTGCCAGCAGCTTAAGGCTCCGGGCGGGGACGCAGTATTTT. Its translation: CASSLRLRAGTQYF. The chain has TRBV7-2 and TRBJ2-3; tentatively, D is TRBD2 (6 bases). Trimming left V 2 bases short and J 9 bases short, with 15 bases between. Per the germline V gene, CDR1 is SGHTA and CDR2 is FQGNSA. This CDR3 spans 14 amino acids. Full variable domain (rest looked up from reference TRBV7-2 and TRBJ2-3): GAGVSQSPSNKVTEKGKDVELRCDPISGHTALYWYRQSLGQGLEFLIYFQGNSAPDKSGLPSDRFSAERTGGSVSTLTIQRTQQEDSAVYLCASSLRLRAGTQYFGPGTRLTVL.

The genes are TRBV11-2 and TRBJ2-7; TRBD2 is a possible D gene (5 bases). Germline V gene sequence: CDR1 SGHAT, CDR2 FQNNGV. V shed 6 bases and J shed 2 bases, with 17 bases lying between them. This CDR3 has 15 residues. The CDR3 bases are TGTGCCAGCAGATCAAGAGGAACCGGGACCTACGAGCAGTACTTC. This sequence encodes CASRSRGTGTYEQYF.

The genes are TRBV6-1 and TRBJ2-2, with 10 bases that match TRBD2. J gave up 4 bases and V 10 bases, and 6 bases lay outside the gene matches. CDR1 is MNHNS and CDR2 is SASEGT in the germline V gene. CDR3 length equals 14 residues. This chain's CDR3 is CATTGLASTGELFF. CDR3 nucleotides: TGTGCCACTACGGGACTAGCGAGCACCGGGGAGCTGTTTTTT.

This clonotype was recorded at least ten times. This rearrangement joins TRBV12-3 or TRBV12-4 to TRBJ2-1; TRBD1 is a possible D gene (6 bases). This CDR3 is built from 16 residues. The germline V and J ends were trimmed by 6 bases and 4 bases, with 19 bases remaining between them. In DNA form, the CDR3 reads TGTGCCAGCAGCTATAGGGACAAGGGCCGATACAATGAGCAGTTCTTC. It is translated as CASSYRDKGRYNEQFF.

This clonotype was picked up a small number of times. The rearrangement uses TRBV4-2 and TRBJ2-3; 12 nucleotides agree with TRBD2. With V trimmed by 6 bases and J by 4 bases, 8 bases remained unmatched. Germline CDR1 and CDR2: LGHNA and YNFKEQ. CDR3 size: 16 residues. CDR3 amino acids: CASSLRLAGDADTQYF. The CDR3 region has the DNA TGTGCCAGCAGTCTTAGACTAGCGGGAGACGCAGATACGCAGTATTTT.

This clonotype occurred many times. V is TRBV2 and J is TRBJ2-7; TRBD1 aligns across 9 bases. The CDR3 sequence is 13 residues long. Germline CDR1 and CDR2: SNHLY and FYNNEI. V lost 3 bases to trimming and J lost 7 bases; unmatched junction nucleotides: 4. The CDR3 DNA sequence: TGTGCCAGCAGTGATGGGACAGGGTGGGAGCAGTACTTC. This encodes CASSDGTGWEQYF.

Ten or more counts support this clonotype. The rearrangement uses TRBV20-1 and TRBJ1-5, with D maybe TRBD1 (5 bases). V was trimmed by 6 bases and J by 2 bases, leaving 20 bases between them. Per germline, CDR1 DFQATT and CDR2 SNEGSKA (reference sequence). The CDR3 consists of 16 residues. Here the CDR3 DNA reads TGCAGTGCCACTGGACATCTGGCTTGGGGCAATCAGCCCCAGCATTTT. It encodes CSATGHLAWGNQPQHF.

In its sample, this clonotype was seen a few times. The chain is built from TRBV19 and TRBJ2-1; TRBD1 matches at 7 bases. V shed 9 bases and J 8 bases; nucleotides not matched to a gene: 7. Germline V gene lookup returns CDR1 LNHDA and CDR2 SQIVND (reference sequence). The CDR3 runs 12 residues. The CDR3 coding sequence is TGTGCCAGCAGGACAGGTTTACATGAGCAGTTCTTC. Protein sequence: CASRTGLHEQFF.

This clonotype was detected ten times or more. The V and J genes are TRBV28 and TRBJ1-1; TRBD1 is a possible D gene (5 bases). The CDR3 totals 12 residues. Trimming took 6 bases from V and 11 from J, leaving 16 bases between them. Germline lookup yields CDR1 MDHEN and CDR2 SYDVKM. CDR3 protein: CASSQIRVGAFF. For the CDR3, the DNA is TGTGCCAGCAGCCAAATCAGGGTGGGGGCTTTCTTT.

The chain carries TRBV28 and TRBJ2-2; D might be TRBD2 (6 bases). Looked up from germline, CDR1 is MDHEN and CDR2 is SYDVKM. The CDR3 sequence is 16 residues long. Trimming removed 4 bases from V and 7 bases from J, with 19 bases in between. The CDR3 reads CASSSYLRERGGELFF. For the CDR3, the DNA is TGTGCCAGCAGTTCCTACCTTCGGGAGAGGGGCGGGGAGCTGTTTTTT.

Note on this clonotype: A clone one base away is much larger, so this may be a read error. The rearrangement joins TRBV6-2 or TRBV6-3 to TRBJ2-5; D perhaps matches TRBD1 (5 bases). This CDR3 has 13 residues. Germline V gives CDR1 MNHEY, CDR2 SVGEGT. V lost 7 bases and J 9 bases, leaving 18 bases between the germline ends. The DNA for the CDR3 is TGTGCCAGCACCAACAGGATACTTGGGGCCCAGTACTTC. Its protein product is CASTNRILGAQYF.

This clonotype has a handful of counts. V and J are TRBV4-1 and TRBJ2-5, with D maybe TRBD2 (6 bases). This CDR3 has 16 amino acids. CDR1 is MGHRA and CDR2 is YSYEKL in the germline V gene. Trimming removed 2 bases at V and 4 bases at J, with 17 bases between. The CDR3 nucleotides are TGCGCCAGCAGCCAAAATCAATGGGGGGAAGCAGAGACCCAGTACTTC. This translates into CASSQNQWGEAETQYF.

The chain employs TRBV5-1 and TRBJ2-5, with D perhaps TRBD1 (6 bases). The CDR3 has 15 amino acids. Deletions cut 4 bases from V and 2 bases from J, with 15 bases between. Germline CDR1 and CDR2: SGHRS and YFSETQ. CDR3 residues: CASSPLNREQETQYF. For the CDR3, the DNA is TGCGCCAGCAGCCCCCTCAACAGGGAACAAGAGACCCAGTACTTC.

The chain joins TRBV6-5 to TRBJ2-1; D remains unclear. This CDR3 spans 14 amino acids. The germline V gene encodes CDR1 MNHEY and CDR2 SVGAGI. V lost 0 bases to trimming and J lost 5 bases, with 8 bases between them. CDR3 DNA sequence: TGTGCCAGCAGTTACTCGCGCGCTGACAATGAGCAGTTCTTC. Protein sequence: CASSYSRADNEQFF.

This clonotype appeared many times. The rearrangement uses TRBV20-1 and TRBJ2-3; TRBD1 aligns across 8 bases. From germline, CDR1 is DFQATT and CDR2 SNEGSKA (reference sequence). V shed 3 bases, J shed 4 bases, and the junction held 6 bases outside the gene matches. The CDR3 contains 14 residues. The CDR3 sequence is CSASTRGLADTQYF. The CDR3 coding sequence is TGCAGTGCTAGTACCAGGGGGCTTGCAGATACGCAGTATTTT.

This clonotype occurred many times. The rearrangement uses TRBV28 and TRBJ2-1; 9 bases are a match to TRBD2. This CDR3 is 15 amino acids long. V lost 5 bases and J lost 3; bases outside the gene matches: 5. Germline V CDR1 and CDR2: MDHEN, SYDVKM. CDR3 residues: CASSLPSGVYNEQFF. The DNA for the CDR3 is TGTGCCAGCAGTCTGCCTAGCGGGGTCTACAATGAGCAGTTCTTC. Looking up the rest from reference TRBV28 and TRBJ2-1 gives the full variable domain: DVKVTQSSRYLVKRTGEKVFLECVQDMDHENMFWYRQDPGLGLRLIYFSYDVKMKEKGDIPEGYSVSREKKERFSLILESASTNQTSMYLCASSLPSGVYNEQFFGPGTRLTVL.

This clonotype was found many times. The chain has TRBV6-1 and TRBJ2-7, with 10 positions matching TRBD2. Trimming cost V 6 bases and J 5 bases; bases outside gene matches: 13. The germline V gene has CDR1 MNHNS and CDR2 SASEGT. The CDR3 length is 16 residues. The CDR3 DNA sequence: TGTGCCAGCAGGCGATCCGGGACTAGCGCTGGGAACGAGCAGTACTTC. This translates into CASRRSGTSAGNEQYF.

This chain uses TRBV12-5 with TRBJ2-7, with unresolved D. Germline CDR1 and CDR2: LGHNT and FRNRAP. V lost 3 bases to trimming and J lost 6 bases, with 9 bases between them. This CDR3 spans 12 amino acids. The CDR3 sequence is CASGFGQFEQYF. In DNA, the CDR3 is TGTGCTAGTGGTTTCGGGCAATTCGAGCAGTACTTC.

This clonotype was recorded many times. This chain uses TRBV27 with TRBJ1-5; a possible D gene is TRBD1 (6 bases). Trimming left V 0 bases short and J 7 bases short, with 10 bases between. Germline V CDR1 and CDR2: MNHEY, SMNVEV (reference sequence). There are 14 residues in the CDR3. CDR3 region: CASSLSGRGQPQHF. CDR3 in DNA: TGTGCCAGCAGTTTATCAGGCAGGGGACAGCCCCAGCATTTT.

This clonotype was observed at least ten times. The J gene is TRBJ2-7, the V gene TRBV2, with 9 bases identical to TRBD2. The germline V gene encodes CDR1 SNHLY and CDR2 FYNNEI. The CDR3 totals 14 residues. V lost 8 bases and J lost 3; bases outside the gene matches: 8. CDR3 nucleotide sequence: TGTGCCAGCCTCCCAGGGACTAGCTTCTACGAGCAGTACTTC. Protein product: CASLPGTSFYEQYF.

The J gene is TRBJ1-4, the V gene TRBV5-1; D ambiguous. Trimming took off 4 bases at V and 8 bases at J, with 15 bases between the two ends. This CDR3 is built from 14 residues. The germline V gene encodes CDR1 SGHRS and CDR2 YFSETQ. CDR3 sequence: CASSPRLGSEKLFF. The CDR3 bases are TGCGCCAGCAGCCCTCGCTTGGGGTCGGAAAAACTGTTTTTT.

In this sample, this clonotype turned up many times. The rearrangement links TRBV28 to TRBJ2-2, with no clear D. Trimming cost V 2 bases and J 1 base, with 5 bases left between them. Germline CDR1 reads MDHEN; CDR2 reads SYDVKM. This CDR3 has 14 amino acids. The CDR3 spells CASSLPLNTGELFF. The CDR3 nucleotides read TGTGCCAGCAGTTTACCCTTGAACACCGGGGAGCTGTTTTTT.

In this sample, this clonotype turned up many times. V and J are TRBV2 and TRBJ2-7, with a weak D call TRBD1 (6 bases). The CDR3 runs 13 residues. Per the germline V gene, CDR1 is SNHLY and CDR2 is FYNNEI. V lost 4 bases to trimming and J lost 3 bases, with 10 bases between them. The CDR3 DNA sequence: TGTGCCAGCAGTGTATCAGGGGACTACGAGCAGTACTTC. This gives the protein CASSVSGDYEQYF.

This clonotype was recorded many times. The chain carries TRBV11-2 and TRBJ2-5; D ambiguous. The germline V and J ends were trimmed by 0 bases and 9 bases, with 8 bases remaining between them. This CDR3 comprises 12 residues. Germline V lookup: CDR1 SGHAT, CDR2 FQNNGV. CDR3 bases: TGTGCCAGCAGCTTAGATCAATGGCCCCAGTACTTC. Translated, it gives CASSLDQWPQYF. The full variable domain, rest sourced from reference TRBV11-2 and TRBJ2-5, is EAGVAQSPRYKIIEKRQSVAFWCNPISGHATLYWYQQILGQGPKLLIQFQNNGVVDDSQLPKDRFSAERLKGVDSTLKIQPAKLEDSAVYLCASSLDQWPQYFGPGTRLLVL.

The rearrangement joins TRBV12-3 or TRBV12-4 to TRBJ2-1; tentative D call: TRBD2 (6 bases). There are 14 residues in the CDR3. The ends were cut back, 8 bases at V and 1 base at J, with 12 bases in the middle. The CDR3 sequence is CASRRAGSYNEQFF. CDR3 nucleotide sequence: TGTGCCAGCCGGAGGGCCGGTTCCTACAATGAGCAGTTCTTC.

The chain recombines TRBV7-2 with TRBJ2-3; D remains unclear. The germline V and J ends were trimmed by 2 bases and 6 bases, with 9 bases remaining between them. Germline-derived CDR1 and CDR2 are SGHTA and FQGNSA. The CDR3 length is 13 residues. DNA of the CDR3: TGTGCCAGCAGCTTACGTTTTTCCGATACGCAGTATTTT. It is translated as CASSLRFSDTQYF.

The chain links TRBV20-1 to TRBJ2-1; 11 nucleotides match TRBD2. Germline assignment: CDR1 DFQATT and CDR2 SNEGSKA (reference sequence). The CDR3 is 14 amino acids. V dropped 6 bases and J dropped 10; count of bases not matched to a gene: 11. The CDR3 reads CSANPGTSGREQFF. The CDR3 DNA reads TGCAGTGCCAACCCGGGGACTAGCGGAAGAGAGCAGTTCTTC.

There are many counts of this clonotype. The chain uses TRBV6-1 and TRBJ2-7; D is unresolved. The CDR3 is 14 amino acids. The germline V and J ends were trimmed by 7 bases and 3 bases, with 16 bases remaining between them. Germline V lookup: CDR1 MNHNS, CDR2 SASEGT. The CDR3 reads CASKMTGSLYEQYF. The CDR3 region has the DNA TGTGCCAGCAAAATGACGGGCAGCCTCTACGAGCAGTACTTC.

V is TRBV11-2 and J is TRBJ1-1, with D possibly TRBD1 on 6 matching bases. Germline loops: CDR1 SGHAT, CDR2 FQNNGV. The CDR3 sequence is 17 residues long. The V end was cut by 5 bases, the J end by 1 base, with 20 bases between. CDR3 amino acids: CASSPTLGDTENTEAFF. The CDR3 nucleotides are TGTGCCAGCAGCCCCACGTTGGGGGACACAGAGAACACTGAAGCTTTCTTT.

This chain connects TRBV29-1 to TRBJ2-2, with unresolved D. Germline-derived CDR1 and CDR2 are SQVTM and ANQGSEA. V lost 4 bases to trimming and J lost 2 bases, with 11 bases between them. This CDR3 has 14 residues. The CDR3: CSVVDQTNTGELFF. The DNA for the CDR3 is TGCAGCGTTGTAGACCAAACTAACACCGGGGAGCTGTTTTTT.

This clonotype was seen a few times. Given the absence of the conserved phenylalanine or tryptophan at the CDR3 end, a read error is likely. This CDR3 is CASSLVDTEAFL. Written as DNA, the CDR3 is TGTGCCAGCAGCTTGGTGGACACTGAAGCTTTCCTT. The genes are TRBV5-5 and TRBJ1-1; D is uncertain. V was clipped by 0 bases and J by 3 bases, with 3 bases between them. CDR3 length: 12 residues. The germline V gene encodes CDR1 SGHKS and CDR2 YYEKEE (reference sequence).